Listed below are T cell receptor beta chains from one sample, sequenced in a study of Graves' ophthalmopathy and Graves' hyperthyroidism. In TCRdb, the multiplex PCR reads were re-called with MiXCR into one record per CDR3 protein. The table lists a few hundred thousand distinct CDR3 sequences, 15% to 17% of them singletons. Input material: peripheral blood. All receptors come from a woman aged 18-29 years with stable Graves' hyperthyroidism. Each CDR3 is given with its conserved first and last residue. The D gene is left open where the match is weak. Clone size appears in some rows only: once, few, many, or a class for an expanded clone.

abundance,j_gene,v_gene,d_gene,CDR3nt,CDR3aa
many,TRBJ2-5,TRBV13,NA,TGTGCCAGCAGCTTAACTACTCAAGAGACCCAGTACTTC,CASSLTTQETQYF
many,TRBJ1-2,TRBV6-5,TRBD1,TGTGCCAGCAGTTACGGGGGACAGAGTCACTATGGCTACACCTTC,CASSYGGQSHYGYTF
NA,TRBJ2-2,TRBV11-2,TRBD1,TGTGCCAGCAGCTTCACGACAGGGGCCTTGGGCACCGGGGAGCTGTTTTTT,CASSFTTGALGTGELFF
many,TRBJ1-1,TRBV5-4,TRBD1,TGTGCCAGCAGCTTGGCCTGGTCAGGGGGTTGGAACACTGAAGCTTTCTTT,CASSLAWSGGWNTEAFF
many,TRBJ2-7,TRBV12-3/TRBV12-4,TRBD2,TGTGCCAGCAGCTCCCCCCGGACTAGCGGGAACTACGAGCAGTACTTC,CASSSPRTSGNYEQYF
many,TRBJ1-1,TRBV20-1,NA,TGCAGTGCTGGCCCGGGGATGACTGAAGCTTTCTTT,CSAGPGMTEAFF
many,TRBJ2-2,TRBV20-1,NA,TGCAGTGCTAGAGGGGATAGGGAGCTGTTTTTT,CSARGDRELFF
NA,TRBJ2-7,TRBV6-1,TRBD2,TGTGCCAGCAGTGTGGGACTAGCGTCCTACGAGCAGTACTTC,CASSVGLASYEQYF
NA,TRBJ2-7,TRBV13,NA,TGTGTCAGCAGGCCGGTTAGCTCCTACGAGCAGTACTTC,CVSRPVSSYEQYF
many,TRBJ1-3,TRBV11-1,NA,TGTGCCAGCAGCTTAACGGCAGTCCAGGTCTCTGGAAACACCATATATTTT,CASSLTAVQVSGNTIYF
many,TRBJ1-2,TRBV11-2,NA,TGTGCCAGCAGCCCACCGCCCATGGGAGCTAACTATGGCTACACCTTC,CASSPPPMGANYGYTF
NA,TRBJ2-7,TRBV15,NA,TGTGCCACCAGCAGAGATCGTAAGGGGACCTACGAGCAGTACTTC,CATSRDRKGTYEQYF
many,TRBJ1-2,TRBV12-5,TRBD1,TGTGCTAGTGGTTGGGGGCCACAGGGGCTTTTGGGCTATGGCTACACCTTC,CASGWGPQGLLGYGYTF
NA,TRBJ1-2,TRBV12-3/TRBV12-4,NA,TGTGCCAGCACCCTTGAGTCAGCTACTAACTATGGCTACACCTTC,CASTLESATNYGYTF
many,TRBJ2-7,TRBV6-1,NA,TGTGCCAGCAGTGAAACCTCCTACGAGCAGTACTTC,CASSETSYEQYF
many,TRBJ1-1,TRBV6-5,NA,TGTGCCAGCAGTTACTCGATTGGCGGATCCACTGAAGCTTTCTTT,CASSYSIGGSTEAFF
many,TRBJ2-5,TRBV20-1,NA,TGCAGTGCTAGGGACTTAGGCCGTGAGAGGGAGACCCAGTACTTC,CSARDLGRERETQYF